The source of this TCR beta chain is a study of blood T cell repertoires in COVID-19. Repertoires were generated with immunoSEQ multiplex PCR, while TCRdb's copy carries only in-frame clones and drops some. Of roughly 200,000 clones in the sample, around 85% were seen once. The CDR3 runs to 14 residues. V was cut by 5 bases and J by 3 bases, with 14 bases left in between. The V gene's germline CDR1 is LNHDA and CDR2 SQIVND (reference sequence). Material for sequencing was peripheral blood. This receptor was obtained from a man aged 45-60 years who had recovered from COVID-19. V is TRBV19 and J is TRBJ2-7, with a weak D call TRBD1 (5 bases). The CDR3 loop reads CASSPQGRGYEQYF. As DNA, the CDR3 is TGTGCCAGTAGTCCCCAGGGCAGAGGCTACGAGCAGTACTTC.